Reported below is one T cell receptor (beta chain). There are 15 residues in the CDR3. V gave up 0 bases and J gave up 4 bases; unmatched junction bases: 0. Per germline, CDR1 SGHNT and CDR2 YYREEE (reference sequence). Original processing methods: Reference gene primer amplification in the assay estimated nucleated cell counts. Assay used: immunoSEQ multiplex PCR; TCRdb lists only in-frame clones, some missing. V and J calls plus clone size are reproduced from that table; the DNA served to infer D and trimming. The sample carries 40,000 to 45,000 clones, 80% to 90% recorded once. The sample originates from a study of blood T cell repertoires in COVID-19. About the study: Samples taken during acute and convalescent COVID-19 were collected in the United States, Italy and Spain. T cells, B-cell-depleted T cells, or PBMCs supplied cDNA or gDNA.

This TCR was sampled from a middle-aged man with COVID-19, enrolled during active disease. The source material was peripheral blood. V usage is TRBV5-4 and J usage is TRBJ2-1; 11 nucleotides line up with TRBD2. CDR3 in amino acids: CASSLVAGGYNEQFF. For the CDR3, the DNA is TGTGCCAGCAGCTTGGTAGCGGGAGGGTACAATGAGCAGTTCTTC.